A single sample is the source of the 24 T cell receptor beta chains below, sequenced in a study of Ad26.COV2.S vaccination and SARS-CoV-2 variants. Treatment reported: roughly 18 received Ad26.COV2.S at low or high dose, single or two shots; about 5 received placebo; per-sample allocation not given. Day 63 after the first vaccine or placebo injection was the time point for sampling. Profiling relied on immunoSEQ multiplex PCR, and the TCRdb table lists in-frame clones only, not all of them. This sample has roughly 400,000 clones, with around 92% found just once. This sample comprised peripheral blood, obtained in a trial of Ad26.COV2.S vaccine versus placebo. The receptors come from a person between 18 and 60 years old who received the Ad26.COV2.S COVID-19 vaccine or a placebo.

Here the CDR3 reads CASSVGPFDEQYF. CDR3 nucleotide sequence: TGTGCCAGCAGCGTAGGACCCTTCGACGAGCAGTACTTC. The chain joins TRBV9 to TRBJ2-7; D is undetermined. The CDR3 loop spans 13 amino acids. Germline V gene lookup returns CDR1 SGDLS and CDR2 YYNGEE. Trimming shortened V by 0 bases and J by 5 bases, and 9 bases separated the two germline ends.

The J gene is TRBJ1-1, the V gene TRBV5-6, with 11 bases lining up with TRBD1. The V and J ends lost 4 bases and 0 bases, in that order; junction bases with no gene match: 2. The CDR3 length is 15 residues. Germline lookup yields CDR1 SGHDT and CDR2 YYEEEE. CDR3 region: CASSRTGGLNTEAFF. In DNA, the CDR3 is TGTGCCAGCAGCCGGACAGGGGGCTTGAACACTGAAGCTTTCTTT.

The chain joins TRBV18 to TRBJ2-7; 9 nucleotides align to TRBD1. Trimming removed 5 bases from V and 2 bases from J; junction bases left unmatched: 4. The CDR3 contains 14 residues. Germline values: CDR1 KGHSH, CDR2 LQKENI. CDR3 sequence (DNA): TGTGCCAGCTCAGCCGGGACAGGGACCTACGAGCAGTACTTC. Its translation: CASSAGTGTYEQYF. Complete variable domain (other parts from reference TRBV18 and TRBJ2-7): NAGVMQNPRHLVRRRGQEARLRCSPMKGHSHVYWYRQLPEEGLKFMVYLQKENIIDESGMPKERFSAEFPKEGPSILRIQQVVRGDSAAYFCASSAGTGTYEQYFGPGTRLTVT.

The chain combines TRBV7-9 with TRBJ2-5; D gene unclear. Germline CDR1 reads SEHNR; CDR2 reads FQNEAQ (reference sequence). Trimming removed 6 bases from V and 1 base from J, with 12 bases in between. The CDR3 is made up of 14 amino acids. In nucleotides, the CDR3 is TGTGCCAGCAGTCTCCGACTGGGCCAAGAGACCCAGTACTTC. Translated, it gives CASSLRLGQETQYF.

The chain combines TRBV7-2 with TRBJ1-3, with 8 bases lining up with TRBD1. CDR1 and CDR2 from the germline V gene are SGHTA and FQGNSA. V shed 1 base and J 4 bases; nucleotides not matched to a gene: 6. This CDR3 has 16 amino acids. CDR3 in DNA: TGTGCCAGCAGCTTAGGGGTCAGGGGGCCAGGAAACACCATATATTTT. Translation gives CASSLGVRGPGNTIYF.

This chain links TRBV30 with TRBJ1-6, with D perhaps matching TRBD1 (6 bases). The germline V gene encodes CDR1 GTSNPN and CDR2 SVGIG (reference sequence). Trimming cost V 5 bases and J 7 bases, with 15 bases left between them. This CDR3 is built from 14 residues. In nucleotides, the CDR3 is TGTGCCTGGGTCCTGACAGGCGCAAATTCACCCCTCCACTTT. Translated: CAWVLTGANSPLHF.

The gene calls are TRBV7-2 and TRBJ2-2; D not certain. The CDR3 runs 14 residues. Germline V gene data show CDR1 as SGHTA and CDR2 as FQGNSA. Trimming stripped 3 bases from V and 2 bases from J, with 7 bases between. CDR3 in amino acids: CASSLGINTGELFF. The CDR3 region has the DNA TGTGCCAGCAGCTTGGGCATCAACACCGGGGAGCTGTTTTTT.

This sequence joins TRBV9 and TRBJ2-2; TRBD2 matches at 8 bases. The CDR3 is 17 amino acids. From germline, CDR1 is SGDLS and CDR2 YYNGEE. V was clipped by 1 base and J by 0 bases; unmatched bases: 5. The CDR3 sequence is CASSVFSLAANTGELFF. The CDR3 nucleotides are TGTGCCAGCAGCGTATTCTCACTAGCGGCGAACACCGGGGAGCTGTTTTTT.

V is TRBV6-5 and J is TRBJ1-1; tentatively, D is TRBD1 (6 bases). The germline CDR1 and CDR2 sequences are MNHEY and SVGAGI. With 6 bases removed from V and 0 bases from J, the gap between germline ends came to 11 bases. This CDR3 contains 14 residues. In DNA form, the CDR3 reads TGTGCCAGCAGCAAGGGGGGCGTGAACACTGAAGCTTTCTTT. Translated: CASSKGGVNTEAFF.

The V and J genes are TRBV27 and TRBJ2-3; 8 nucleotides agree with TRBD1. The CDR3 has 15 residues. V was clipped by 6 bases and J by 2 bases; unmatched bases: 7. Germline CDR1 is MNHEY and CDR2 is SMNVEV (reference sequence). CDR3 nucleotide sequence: TGTGCCAGCAGCGGAGGACAGGGTGACACAGATACGCAGTATTTT. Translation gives CASSGGQGDTDTQYF.

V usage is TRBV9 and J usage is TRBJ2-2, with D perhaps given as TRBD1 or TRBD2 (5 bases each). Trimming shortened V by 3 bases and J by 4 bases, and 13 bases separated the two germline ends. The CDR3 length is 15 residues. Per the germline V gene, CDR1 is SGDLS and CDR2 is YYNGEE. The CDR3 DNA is TGTGCCAGCAGCGCAAGGGGTGAGGGCACCGGGGAGCTGTTTTTT. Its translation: CASSARGEGTGELFF. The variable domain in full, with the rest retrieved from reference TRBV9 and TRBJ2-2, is DSGVTQTPKHLITATGQRVTLRCSPRSGDLSVYWYQQSLDQGLQFLIQYYNGEERAKGNILERFSAQQFPDLHSELNLSSLELGDSALYFCASSARGEGTGELFFGEGSRLTVL.

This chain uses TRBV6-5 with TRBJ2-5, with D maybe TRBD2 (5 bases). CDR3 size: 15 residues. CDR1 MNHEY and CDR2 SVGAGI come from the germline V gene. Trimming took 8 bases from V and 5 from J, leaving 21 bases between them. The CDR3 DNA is TGTGCCAGCGAACCCGGAGGCGGTGGGTGGGAGACCCAGTACTTC. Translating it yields CASEPGGGGWETQYF.

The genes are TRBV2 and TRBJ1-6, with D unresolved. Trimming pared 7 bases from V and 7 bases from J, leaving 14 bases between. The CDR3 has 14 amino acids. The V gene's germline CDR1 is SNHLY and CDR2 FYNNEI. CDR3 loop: CASIYRRSNSPLHF. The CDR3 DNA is TGTGCCAGCATATACCGCCGGTCAAATTCACCCCTCCACTTT.

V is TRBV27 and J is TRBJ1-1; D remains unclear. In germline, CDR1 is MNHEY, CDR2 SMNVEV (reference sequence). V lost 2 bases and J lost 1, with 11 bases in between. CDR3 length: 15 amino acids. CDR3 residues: CASSLKRGTNTEAFF. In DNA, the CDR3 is TGTGCCAGCAGTTTAAAGCGGGGTACGAACACTGAAGCTTTCTTT.

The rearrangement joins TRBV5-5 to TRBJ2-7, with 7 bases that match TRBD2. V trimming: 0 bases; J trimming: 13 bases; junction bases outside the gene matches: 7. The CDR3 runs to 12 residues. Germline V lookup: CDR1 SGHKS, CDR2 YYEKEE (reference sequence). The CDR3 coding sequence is TGTGCCAGCAGCTTGGTCGCGGGGGTTGTTTACTTC. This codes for CASSLVAGVVYF.

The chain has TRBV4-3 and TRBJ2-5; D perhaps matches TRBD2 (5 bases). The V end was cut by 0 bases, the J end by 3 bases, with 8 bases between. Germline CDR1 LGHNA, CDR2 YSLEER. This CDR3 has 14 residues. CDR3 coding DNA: TGCGCCAGCAGCCAAGATCCACTAGAAGAGACCCAGTACTTC. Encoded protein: CASSQDPLEETQYF.

CDR3 protein: CASSPEGDQETQYF. CDR3 DNA: TGCGCCAGCAGTCCCGAGGGGGACCAAGAGACCCAGTACTTC. The rearrangement links TRBV4-3 to TRBJ2-5, with D perhaps TRBD1 (6 bases). Per the germline V gene, CDR1 is LGHNA and CDR2 is YSLEER. The germline V and J ends were trimmed by 6 bases and 0 bases, with 11 bases remaining between them. The CDR3 extends over 14 amino acids.

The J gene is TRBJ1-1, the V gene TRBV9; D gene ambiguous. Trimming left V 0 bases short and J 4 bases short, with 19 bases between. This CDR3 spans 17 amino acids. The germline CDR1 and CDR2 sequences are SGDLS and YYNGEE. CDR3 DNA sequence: TGTGCCAGCAGCGTAGCCGGTGTCCCCGGGCCAACCACTGAAGCTTTCTTT. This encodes CASSVAGVPGPTTEAFF.

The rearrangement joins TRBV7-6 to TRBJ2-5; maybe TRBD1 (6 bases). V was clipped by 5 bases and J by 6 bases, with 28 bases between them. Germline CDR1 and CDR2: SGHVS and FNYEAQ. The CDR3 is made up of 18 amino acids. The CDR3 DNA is TGTGCCAGCAGCGGCGACTCTGGGGGCGAGGTGGTGGGGAAGACCCAGTACTTC. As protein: CASSGDSGGEVVGKTQYF.

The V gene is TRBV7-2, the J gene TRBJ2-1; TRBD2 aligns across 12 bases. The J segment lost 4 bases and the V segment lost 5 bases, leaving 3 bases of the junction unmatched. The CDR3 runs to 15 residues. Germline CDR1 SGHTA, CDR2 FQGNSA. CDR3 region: CASSPLAGGYNEQFF. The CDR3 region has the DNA TGTGCCAGCAGCCCCCTAGCGGGGGGGTACAATGAGCAGTTCTTC.

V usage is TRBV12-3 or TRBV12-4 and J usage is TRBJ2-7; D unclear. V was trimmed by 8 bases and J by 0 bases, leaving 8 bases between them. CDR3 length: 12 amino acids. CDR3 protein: CASSPNSYEQYF. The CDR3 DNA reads TGTGCCAGCTCCCCGAACTCCTACGAGCAGTACTTC.

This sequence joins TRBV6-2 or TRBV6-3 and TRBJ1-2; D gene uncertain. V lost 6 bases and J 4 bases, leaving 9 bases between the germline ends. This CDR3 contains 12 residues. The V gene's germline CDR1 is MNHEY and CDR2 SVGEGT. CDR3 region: CASSSAFYGYTF. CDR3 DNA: TGTGCCAGCAGCTCGGCATTCTATGGCTACACCTTC.

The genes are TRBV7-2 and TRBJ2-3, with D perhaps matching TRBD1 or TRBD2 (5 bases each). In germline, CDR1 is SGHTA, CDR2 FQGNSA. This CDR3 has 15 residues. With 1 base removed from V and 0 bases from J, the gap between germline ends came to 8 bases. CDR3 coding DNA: TGTGCCAGCAGCTTAGTTGGGGACAGCACAGATACGCAGTATTTT. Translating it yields CASSLVGDSTDTQYF.

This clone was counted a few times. CDR3 region: CASRAGTGGTGELFF. DNA for the CDR3: TGTGCCAGCAGAGCCGGGACCGGGGGGACCGGGGAGCTGTTTTTT. The J gene is TRBJ2-2, the V gene TRBV2; 7 bases are shared with TRBD2. The V gene's germline CDR1 is SNHLY and CDR2 FYNNEI. V was clipped by 6 bases and J by 5 bases; unmatched bases: 9. The CDR3 is made up of 15 amino acids.